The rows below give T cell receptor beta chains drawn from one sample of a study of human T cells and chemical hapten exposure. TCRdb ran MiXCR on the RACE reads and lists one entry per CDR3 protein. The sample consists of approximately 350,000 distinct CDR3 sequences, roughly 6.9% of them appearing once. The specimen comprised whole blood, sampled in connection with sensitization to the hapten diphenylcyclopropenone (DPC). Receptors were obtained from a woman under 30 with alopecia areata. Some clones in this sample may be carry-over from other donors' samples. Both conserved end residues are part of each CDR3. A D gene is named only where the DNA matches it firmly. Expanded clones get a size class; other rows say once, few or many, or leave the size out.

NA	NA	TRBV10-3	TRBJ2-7	CAITLTGRPDEQYF	TGTGCCATCACCTTGACGGGCCGACCGGACGAGCAGTACTTC
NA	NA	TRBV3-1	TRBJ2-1	CASSQSEMQFF	TGTGCCAGCAGCCAAAGTGAGATGCAGTTCTTC
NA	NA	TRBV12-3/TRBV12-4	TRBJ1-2	CASSLARLPRAGYTF	TGTGCCAGCAGTTTAGCTCGCCTGCCCCGGGCTGGCTACACCTTC
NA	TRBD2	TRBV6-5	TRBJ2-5	CASSRSGGATQYF	TGTGCCAGCTCGCGTAGCGGGGGAGCGACCCAGTACTTC
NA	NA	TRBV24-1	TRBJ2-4	CATSDRTGVKNIQYF	TGTGCCACCAGTGATAGAACAGGAGTAAAAAACATTCAGTACTTC
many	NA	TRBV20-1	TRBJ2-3	CSAKVGGRDTQYF	TGCAGTGCTAAAGTGGGGGGGCGGGATACGCAGTATTTT
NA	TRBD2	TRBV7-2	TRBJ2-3	CASSLSQRDTDTQYF	TGTGCCAGCAGCTTAAGCCAGCGGGACACAGATACGCAGTATTTT
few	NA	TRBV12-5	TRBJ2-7	CASANSGTYEQYF	TGTGCTAGTGCTAATTCGGGGACCTACGAGCAGTACTTC
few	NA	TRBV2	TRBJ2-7	CASTPDREQYF	TGTGCCAGCACCCCCGACAGAGAGCAGTACTTC
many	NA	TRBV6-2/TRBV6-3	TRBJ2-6	CASTVSGANVLTF	TGTGCCAGCACCGTATCTGGGGCCAACGTCCTGACTTTC
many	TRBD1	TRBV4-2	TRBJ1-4	CASSQGQGNEKLFF	TGTGCCAGCAGCCAAGGACAGGGTAATGAAAAACTGTTTTTT
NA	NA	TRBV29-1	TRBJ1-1	CSVSPGEDGAFF	TGCAGCGTCTCTCCCGGGGAGGACGGAGCTTTCTTT
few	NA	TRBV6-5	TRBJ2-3	CASSYSVRGDTQYF	TGTGCCAGCAGTTACTCCGTTAGGGGAGATACGCAGTATTTT
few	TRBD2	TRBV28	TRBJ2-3	CASSFLRTSGYTDTQYF	TGTGCCAGCAGTTTCCTACGGACTAGCGGATACACAGATACGCAGTATTTT
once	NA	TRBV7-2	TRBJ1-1	CASSLETGYTEAFF	TGTGCCAGCAGCTTAGAAACCGGATACACTGAAGCTTTCTTT
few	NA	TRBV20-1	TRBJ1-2	CSASQDYGYTF	TGCAGTGCTAGTCAGGACTATGGCTACACCTTC
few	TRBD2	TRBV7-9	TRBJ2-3	CASSLMVDSGGTDTQYF	TGTGCCAGCAGCTTAATGGTAGACAGCGGGGGCACAGATACGCAGTATTTT
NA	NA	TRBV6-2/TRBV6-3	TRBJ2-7	CASSPTEVYEQYF	TGTGCCAGCAGCCCGACAGAGGTCTACGAGCAGTACTTC
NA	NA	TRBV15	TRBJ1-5	CATSRDVYRPQHF	TGTGCCACCAGCAGAGATGTATACCGGCCCCAGCATTTT
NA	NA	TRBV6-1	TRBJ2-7	CASSGYGLRGYEQYF	TGTGCCAGCAGTGGGTATGGCCTCAGGGGTTACGAGCAGTACTTC
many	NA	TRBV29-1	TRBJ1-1	CSVQGLMNTEAFF	TGCAGCGTTCAGGGGCTAATGAACACTGAAGCTTTCTTT
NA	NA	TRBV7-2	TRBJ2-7	CASSLASGGREQYF	TGTGCCAGCAGCTTAGCGTCCGGGGGAAGGGAGCAGTACTTC
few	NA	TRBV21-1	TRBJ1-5	CASSKRIDRGPGNQPQHF	TGTGCCAGCAGCAAAAGGATAGACAGGGGGCCGGGCAATCAGCCCCAGCATTTT
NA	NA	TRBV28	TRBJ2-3	CASSALDGRSTDTQYF	TGTGCCAGCAGTGCCCTAGACGGCCGTAGCACAGATACGCAGTATTTT
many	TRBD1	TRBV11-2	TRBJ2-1	CASSLGQPSYNEQFF	TGTGCCAGCAGCTTGGGACAGCCTTCCTACAATGAGCAGTTCTTC
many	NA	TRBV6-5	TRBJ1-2	CASSSRQYGYTF	TGTGCCAGCAGTTCCCGACAGTATGGCTACACCTTC
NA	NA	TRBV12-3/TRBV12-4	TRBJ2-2	CASSPGLWQGELFF	TGTGCCAGCAGCCCTGGGCTTTGGCAGGGCGAGCTGTTTTTT
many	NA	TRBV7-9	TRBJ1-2	CASSLRTDYGYTF	TGTGCCAGCAGCTTAAGAACAGACTATGGCTACACCTTC
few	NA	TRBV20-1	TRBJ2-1	CSASGGPNNEQFF	TGCAGTGCTAGCGGGGGGCCGAATAATGAGCAGTTCTTC
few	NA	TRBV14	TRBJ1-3	CASSPILGGGNTIYF	TGTGCCAGCAGCCCAATCCTAGGGGGTGGAAACACCATATATTTT
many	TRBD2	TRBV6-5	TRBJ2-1	CASREGLADEQFF	TGTGCCAGCAGAGAGGGACTAGCCGATGAGCAGTTCTTC
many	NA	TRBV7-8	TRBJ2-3	CASSPKVVRTDTQYF	TGTGCCAGCAGCCCAAAGGTAGTCCGCACAGATACGCAGTATTTT
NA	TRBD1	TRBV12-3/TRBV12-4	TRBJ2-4	CASSLYGQGGIQYF	TGTGCCAGCAGTCTGTATGGACAGGGAGGCATTCAGTACTTC
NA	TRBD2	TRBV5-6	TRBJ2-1	CASSFGLAGVYNEQFF	TGTGCCAGCAGCTTCGGACTAGCGGGGGTGTACAATGAGCAGTTCTTC
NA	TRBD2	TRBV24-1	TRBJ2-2	CATSDVSGANTGELFF	TGTGCCACCAGTGATGTTAGCGGGGCGAACACCGGGGAGCTGTTTTTT
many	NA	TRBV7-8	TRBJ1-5	CASAPLVSGHFFNQPQHF	TGTGCCAGCGCTCCCCTGGTTTCGGGACATTTTTTTAATCAGCCCCAGCATTTT
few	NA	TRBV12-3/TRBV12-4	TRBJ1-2	CASSFYRLSVANYGYTF	TGTGCCAGCAGTTTTTACAGGCTGTCGGTAGCTAACTATGGCTACACCTTC
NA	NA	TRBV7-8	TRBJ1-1	CASSFLGGSGPEAFF	TGTGCCAGCAGCTTTCTTGGGGGAAGTGGGCCTGAAGCTTTCTTT
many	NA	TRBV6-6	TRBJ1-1	CASRDGGRTEAFF	TGTGCCAGCAGGGACGGGGGGCGCACTGAAGCTTTCTTT
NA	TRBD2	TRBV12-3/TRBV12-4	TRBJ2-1	CASSPGTSGGAKRVYNEQFF	TGTGCCAGCAGTCCAGGGACTAGCGGGGGGGCAAAACGAGTCTACAATGAGCAGTTCTTC
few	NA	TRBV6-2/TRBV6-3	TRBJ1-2	CASTLTTNYGYTF	TGTGCCAGCACCCTCACTACTAACTATGGCTACACCTTC
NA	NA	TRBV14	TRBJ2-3	CASSQAVASTDTQYF	TGTGCCAGCAGCCAAGCCGTGGCTAGCACAGATACGCAGTATTTT
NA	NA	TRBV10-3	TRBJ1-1	CAIMGGMNTEAFF	TGTGCCATCATGGGGGGGATGAACACTGAAGCTTTCTTT
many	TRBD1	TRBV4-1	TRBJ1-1	CASSQGGQGWTEAFF	TGCGCCAGCAGCCAAGGGGGACAGGGGTGGACTGAAGCTTTCTTT
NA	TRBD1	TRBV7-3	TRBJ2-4	CASSSSTGRNKNIQYF	TGTGCCAGCAGCTCGTCGACAGGGCGAAACAAAAACATTCAGTACTTC
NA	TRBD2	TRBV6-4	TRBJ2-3	CASSTGLAGTKYF	TGTGCCAGCAGTACGGGACTAGCGGGTACAAAGTATTTT
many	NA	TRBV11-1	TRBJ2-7	CASSLQQSSYEQYF	TGTGCCAGCAGCTTACAACAGAGCTCCTACGAGCAGTACTTC
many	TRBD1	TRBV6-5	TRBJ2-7	CASSYSYGDRQYF	TGTGCCAGCAGTTACTCTTATGGGGACAGGCAGTACTTC
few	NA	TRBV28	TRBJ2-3	CASSPPVVVDTQYF	TGTGCCAGCAGCCCCCCTGTTGTCGTAGATACGCAGTATTTT
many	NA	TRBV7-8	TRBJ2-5	CASSSRVGGQETQYF	TGTGCCAGCAGCTCCCGCGTTGGGGGCCAAGAGACCCAGTACTTC
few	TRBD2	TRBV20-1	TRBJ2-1	CSAPISGGAQNEQFF	TGCAGTGCTCCAATTAGCGGGGGCGCCCAAAATGAGCAGTTCTTC
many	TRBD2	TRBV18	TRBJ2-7	CASSFSGESREQYF	TGTGCCAGCTCATTTAGCGGGGAAAGTCGGGAGCAGTACTTC
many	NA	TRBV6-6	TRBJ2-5	CASSSRGETQYF	TGTGCCAGCAGTTCTAGGGGAGAGACCCAGTACTTC
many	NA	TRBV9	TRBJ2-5	CASSVGPTGGRETQYF	TGTGCCAGCAGCGTAGGACCCACGGGGGGCCGAGAGACCCAGTACTTC
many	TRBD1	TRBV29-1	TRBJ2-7	CSVGTGNYEQYF	TGCAGCGTTGGGACAGGGAACTACGAGCAGTACTTC
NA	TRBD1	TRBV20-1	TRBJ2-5	CSAREGTGVKTQYF	TGCAGTGCTAGAGAGGGGACAGGGGTTAAGACCCAGTACTTC
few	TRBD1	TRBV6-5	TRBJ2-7	CASRKGQGGREQYF	TGTGCCAGCAGGAAAGGACAGGGGGGGCGCGAGCAGTACTTC
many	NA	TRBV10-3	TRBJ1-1	CAISESSGTEAFF	TGTGCCATCAGTGAGTCGTCAGGGACTGAAGCTTTCTTT
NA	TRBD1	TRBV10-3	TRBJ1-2	CAISEPPTGTTNNYGYTF	TGTGCCATCAGTGAGCCTCCGACAGGGACAACTAATAACTATGGCTACACCTTC